This is a list of T cell receptor beta chains from one sample in a study of cytomegalovirus exposure and HLA in healthy donors. Libraries were prepared by immunoSEQ multiplex PCR; TCRdb keeps only in-frame clonotypes and omits some of them. The sample shows 160,000 or so clones, about four fifths of them seen only once. The material sequenced was PBMCs. The receptor set was obtained from a woman under 30 in good health and CMV-seropositive. CDR3s include the opening cysteine and the closing phenylalanine or tryptophan. The order of the fields is J gene, V gene, clone size, D gene, CDR3 protein, CDR3 DNA. The D gene is left open where the match is weak. Not all rows give a size; the values are once, few, many and, for expanded clones, a class.

TRBJ2-7,TRBV9,-,-,CASSVQGTDEQYF,TGTGCCAGCAGCGTCCAGGGGACGGACGAGCAGTACTTC
TRBJ2-7,TRBV29-1,-,TRBD1,CSVQTGGVYEQYF,TGCAGCGTCCAGACAGGGGGTGTCTACGAGCAGTACTTC
TRBJ1-2,TRBV27,-,TRBD1,CASSLGTGIYGYTF,TGTGCCAGCAGTTTGGGGACAGGGATCTATGGCTACACCTTC
TRBJ1-1,TRBV6-6,few,TRBD1,CASSYSGTGPEAFF,TGTGCCAGCAGTTACTCCGGGACAGGGCCTGAAGCTTTCTTT
TRBJ1-2,TRBV7-6,-,TRBD1,CASTGQGDNYGYTF,TGTGCCAGCACCGGACAGGGGGATAACTATGGCTACACCTTC
TRBJ1-6,TRBV7-2,-,TRBD1,CASSSSPGTANSPLHF,TGTGCCAGCAGTTCAAGTCCCGGGACAGCTAATTCACCCCTCCACTTT
TRBJ1-2,TRBV7-3,-,-,CASSLGVANYGYTF,TGTGCCAGCAGCTTAGGAGTTGCTAACTATGGCTACACCTTC
TRBJ2-5,TRBV4-2,-,-,CASIPPGKPEETQYF,TGTGCCAGCATCCCGCCGGGGAAACCCGAAGAGACCCAGTACTTC
TRBJ1-3,TRBV5-6,-,-,CATSGAGLGNTIYF,TGTGCCACGAGTGGCGCAGGGCTTGGAAACACCATATATTTT
TRBJ2-7,TRBV9,-,-,CASSVDSDSYEQYF,TGTGCCAGCAGCGTAGATTCGGACAGCTACGAGCAGTACTTC
TRBJ2-1,TRBV4-3,-,-,CASSQGLVGRVDEQFF,TGCGCCAGCAGCCAAGGGTTGGTCGGCAGGGTAGATGAGCAGTTCTTC
TRBJ2-1,TRBV6-4,few,TRBD2,CASSDSSGAYNEQFF,TGTGCCAGCAGTGACTCTAGCGGGGCCTACAATGAGCAGTTCTTC
TRBJ1-3,TRBV5-3,-,TRBD1,CARSSRGQGATLSGNTIYF,TGTGCCAGAAGCTCTCGGGGACAGGGGGCGACCCTCTCTGGAAACACCATATATTTT
TRBJ1-1,TRBV4-1,once,-,CASSQRQTRNTEAFF,TGCGCCAGCAGCCAAAGACAAACGCGGAACACTGAAGCTTTCTTT
TRBJ2-7,TRBV21-1,-,-,CASRLRQGYEQYF,TGTGCCAGCAGGCTCCGACAGGGTTACGAGCAGTACTTC
TRBJ1-5,TRBV7-8,-,-,CASSSGGGGSQPQHF,TGTGCCAGCAGCTCGGGAGGAGGGGGGAGTCAGCCCCAGCATTTT
TRBJ1-1,TRBV7-6,-,TRBD1,CASSLAASGQEWATEAFF,TGTGCCAGCAGCCTAGCAGCCTCCGGACAGGAATGGGCCACTGAAGCTTTCTTT
TRBJ1-6,TRBV6-5,-,-,CASRGSYNSPLHF,TGTGCCAGCCGCGGCTCCTATAATTCACCCCTCCACTTT
TRBJ2-1,TRBV19,few,TRBD1,CASSGQVRGEQFF,TGTGCCAGTTCCGGACAGGTGAGGGGTGAGCAGTTCTTC
TRBJ2-7,TRBV7-9,-,TRBD1,CASSGGSSYEQYF,TGTGCCAGCTCAGGGGGAAGCTCCTACGAGCAGTACTTC
TRBJ1-5,TRBV6-4,once,-,CASSEYAGFNQPQHF,TGTGCCAGCAGTGAGTATGCTGGCTTCAATCAGCCCCAGCATTTT
TRBJ2-4,TRBV11-2,few,-,CASAGGGRDIQYF,TGTGCCAGTGCCGGCGGGGGCAGGGACATTCAGTACTTC
TRBJ2-1,TRBV7-9,once,TRBD1,CASRQGDEQFF,TGTGCCAGTCGACAGGGGGATGAGCAGTTCTTC
TRBJ1-2,TRBV4-3,once,-,CASSQDPSGYTF,TGCGCCAGCAGCCAAGATCCGTCGGGGTACACCTTC
TRBJ2-5,TRBV7-7,once,-,CASSSNRAGETQYF,TGTGCCAGCAGCAGTAACAGGGCGGGAGAGACCCAGTACTTC
TRBJ1-3,TRBV6-5,-,-,CASSERAHAGNTIYF,TGTGCCAGCAGCGAGAGGGCTCACGCTGGAAACACCATATATTTT
TRBJ2-3,TRBV7-2,-,-,CASSFGLEEADTQYF,TGTGCCAGCAGCTTCGGGCTGGAGGAAGCAGATACGCAGTATTTT
TRBJ1-5,TRBV18,-,-,CASSPEVNQPQHF,TGTGCCAGCTCACCGGAGGTCAACCAGCCCCAGCATTTT
TRBJ1-1,TRBV7-6,-,TRBD1,CASSPPGQGWDTEAFF,TGTGCCAGCAGCCCACCGGGACAGGGGTGGGACACTGAAGCTTTCTTT
TRBJ1-5,TRBV5-8,-,-,CASNQDKGNQPQHF,TGTGCCAGCAACCAGGACAAGGGGAATCAGCCCCAGCATTTT
TRBJ1-1,TRBV2,-,TRBD1,CASSQQGAGTEAFF,TGTGCCAGCAGTCAACAGGGGGCAGGGACTGAAGCTTTCTTT
TRBJ2-2,TRBV11-2,-,TRBD2,CASSRSTSGGAGELFF,TGTGCCAGCAGCCGATCGACTAGCGGGGGGGCCGGGGAGCTGTTTTTT
TRBJ1-2,TRBV5-4,-,-,CASSLGSDNGYTF,TGTGCCAGCAGCTTGGGCTCAGATAATGGCTACACCTTC
TRBJ2-1,TRBV5-1,-,TRBD1,CASSQSRDRRNNEQFF,TGCGCCAGCAGCCAGAGCCGGGACAGGAGAAACAATGAGCAGTTCTTC
TRBJ1-6,TRBV4-1,-,-,CASSPKGPFGRLSSPLHF,TGCGCCAGCAGCCCGAAAGGGCCGTTCGGGAGGTTAAGTTCACCCCTCCACTTT
TRBJ2-5,TRBV5-1,-,TRBD2,CASSLARAGGQETQYF,TGCGCCAGCAGCTTGGCTCGGGCGGGGGGTCAAGAGACCCAGTACTTC
TRBJ1-2,TRBV30,-,TRBD1,CAWSTGQGKGYTF,TGTGCCTGGAGTACAGGACAGGGCAAAGGCTACACCTTC
TRBJ1-6,TRBV6-5,-,TRBD1,CASSPGTGFSPLHF,TGTGCCAGCAGTCCCGGGACAGGGTTCTCACCCCTCCACTTT
TRBJ2-7,TRBV11-2,-,-,CASSLSVESAYEQYF,TGTGCCAGCAGCTTATCGGTGGAGTCCGCCTACGAGCAGTACTTC
TRBJ2-1,TRBV7-9,-,TRBD2,CASRRPGGGVHNEQFF,TGTGCCAGCAGACGGCCGGGAGGGGGAGTACACAATGAGCAGTTCTTC
TRBJ2-7,TRBV9,-,-,CASSVSMTGLLMDEQYF,TGTGCCAGCAGCGTATCGATGACTGGCTTGCTTATGGACGAGCAGTACTTC
TRBJ2-5,TRBV5-6,once,TRBD1,CASSTADRGQETQYF,TGTGCCAGCAGCACCGCGGACAGGGGGCAAGAGACCCAGTACTTC
TRBJ2-5,TRBV19,-,TRBD2,CASSIVLSGGGETQYF,TGTGCCAGTAGTATAGTTCTTAGCGGGGGAGGAGAGACCCAGTACTTC
TRBJ2-5,TRBV7-2,few,-,CASSPRTSQETQYF,TGTGCCAGCAGCCCCCGGACAAGCCAGGAGACCCAGTACTTC
TRBJ1-4,TRBV27,-,-,CASSLNRIRDEKLFF,TGTGCCAGCAGTCTGAACAGGATAAGGGATGAAAAACTGTTTTTT
TRBJ2-5,TRBV7-9,-,-,CASSLSGIQETQYF,TGTGCCAGCAGCTTATCAGGGATTCAAGAGACCCAGTACTTC
TRBJ1-2,TRBV19,-,TRBD1,CASSIRQGVDYGYTF,TGTGCCAGTAGTATCAGACAGGGGGTCGACTATGGCTACACCTTC
TRBJ2-7,TRBV7-2,once,TRBD1,CASSLGQGFEQYF,TGTGCCAGCAGCTTAGGACAGGGGTTCGAGCAGTACTTC
TRBJ1-1,TRBV18,-,-,CASSPLPTENTEAFF,TGTGCCAGCTCACCACTCCCGACAGAGAACACTGAAGCTTTCTTT
TRBJ2-7,TRBV4-1,-,TRBD1,CASSQVGTAVYEQYF,TGCGCCAGCAGCCAAGTAGGGACAGCCGTGTACGAGCAGTACTTC
TRBJ2-5,TRBV30,few,-,CACNQAPIQETQYF,TGTGCCTGTAACCAAGCACCCATCCAAGAGACCCAGTACTTC
TRBJ2-1,TRBV7-9,once,-,CASSLKSGAGEQFF,TGTGCCAGCAGCTTAAAAAGTGGTGCAGGGGAGCAGTTCTTC